Each of the 11 T cell receptor beta chains below was sequenced from the same sample in a study of shared clonotypes between healthy human individuals. Assay: immunoSEQ multiplex PCR; the TCRdb copy retains only in-frame clones and omits some. The data show 900,000 to 1,200,000 clones, about 84% seen once. Sequencing was performed on memory CD4+ T cells from PBMCs. Documented subset: CD45RA-negative fraction. These receptors came from a man aged 18 to 29 in good health. Some clones in this sample may be carry-over from other donors' samples.

The chain recombines TRBV7-9 with TRBJ1-2; possibly TRBD1 for D (5 bases). V was clipped by 11 bases and J by 4 bases, with 11 bases between them. CDR1 and CDR2 (germline): SEHNR, FQNEAQ (reference sequence). The CDR3 contains 11 residues. CDR3 nucleotides: TGTGCCTGGCAGGGTCTCTATGGCTACACCTTC. It translates to CAWQGLYGYTF.

DNA for the CDR3: TGCGCCAGCAGCCCTCGAGCGGGAGGGGACAATGAGCAGTTCTTC. It is translated as CASSPRAGGDNEQFF. The gene calls are TRBV5-1 and TRBJ2-1, with 10 bases aligning to TRBD2. The trim removed 4 bases at V and 5 bases at J, leaving 6 bases unmatched. The germline V gene has CDR1 SGHRS and CDR2 YFSETQ. The CDR3 is 15 residues long.

The chain is built from TRBV10-3 and TRBJ1-1; the match to TRBD1 covers 9 bases. Germline CDR1 ENHRY, CDR2 SYGVKD. CDR3 length equals 13 residues. The junction had 7 bases not matched to a gene; V was cut back by 6 bases and J by 8 bases. The CDR3 DNA is TGTGCCATCAGGACGGGACAGGGAGGAGAAGCTTTCTTT. The encoded protein is CAIRTGQGGEAFF.

Concerning this clone itself: The sample holds other DNA sequences that translate to the same CDR3. The rearrangement uses TRBV28 and TRBJ2-1, with D possibly being TRBD1 or TRBD2 (5 bases each). Germline V gene sequence: CDR1 MDHEN, CDR2 SYDVKM. This CDR3 has 14 residues. V lost 2 bases, J lost 3 bases, and 8 bases lay in between. The CDR3 here is CASSLRGSYNEQFF. CDR3 sequence (DNA): TGTGCCAGCAGTTTACGGGGCAGCTACAATGAGCAGTTCTTC.

The V gene is TRBV14, the J gene TRBJ2-1, with unresolved D. Germline V gene sequence: CDR1 SGHDN, CDR2 FVKESK. CDR3 size: 16 residues. The germline V and J ends were trimmed by 4 bases and 1 base, with 14 bases remaining between them. CDR3 nucleotides: TGTGCCAGCAGCCGAGGAGTTTGGTTTTCCTACAATGAGCAGTTCTTC. It translates to CASSRGVWFSYNEQFF.

The chain carries TRBV5-5 and TRBJ2-5; TRBD1 might be the D (6 bases). The CDR3 is made up of 15 amino acids. CDR1 and CDR2 (germline): SGHKS, YYEKEE (reference sequence). With 4 bases removed from V and 1 base from J, the gap between germline ends came to 14 bases. CDR3 loop: CASSKTGQLQETQYF. CDR3 bases: TGTGCCAGCAGCAAAACAGGACAGCTCCAAGAGACCCAGTACTTC. Drawing the rest from reference TRBV5-5 and TRBJ2-5, the complete variable domain is DAGVTQSPTHLIKTRGQQVTLRCSPISGHKSVSWYQQVLGQGPQFIFQYYEKEERGRGNFPDRFSARQFPNYSSELNVNALLLGDSALYLCASSKTGQLQETQYFGPGTRLLVL.

This clone was counted a single time. The V call is TRBV5-5, the J call TRBJ2-7; tentatively, D is TRBD2 (5 bases). V was cut by 0 bases and J by 3 bases, with 13 bases left in between. The CDR3 contains 15 residues. The V gene's germline CDR1 is SGHKS and CDR2 YYEKEE (reference sequence). Here the CDR3 reads CASSLGLRGNYEQYF. CDR3 in DNA: TGTGCCAGCAGCTTGGGGCTCCGGGGAAACTACGAGCAGTACTTC.

The chain carries TRBV28 and TRBJ1-1; D is unclear. V was clipped by 8 bases and J by 5 bases, with 18 bases between them. CDR1 is MDHEN and CDR2 is SYDVKM in the germline V gene. The length of the CDR3 is 14 residues. This CDR3 reads CASLSPFIGTEAFF. In nucleotides, the CDR3 is TGTGCCAGCTTATCGCCCTTCATCGGGACTGAAGCTTTCTTT.

This clone was recorded only once. The rearrangement joins TRBV10-1 to TRBJ2-7; 12 nucleotides match TRBD1. The CDR3 sequence is 13 residues long. V gave up 9 bases and J gave up 6 bases; unmatched junction bases: 6. CDR1 is WNHNN, CDR2 SYGVQD, per germline (reference sequence). The CDR3 region is CARVRDRGREQYF. The CDR3 DNA follows: TGCGCCAGGGTGCGGGACAGGGGGCGCGAGCAGTACTTC.

About this clone itself: Its ends do not fully match the called genes, so a read error is possible. V usage is TRBV5-4 and J usage is TRBJ1-5; 7 bases are shared with TRBD1. The CDR3 spans 13 residues. Looked up from germline, CDR1 is SGHNT and CDR2 is YYREEE (reference sequence). For the CDR3, the DNA is TGTGCCAGCAGCTCCAAGACAGGGCCTCGTAGCTATTTT. Its translation is CASSSKTGPRSYF.

The rearrangement links TRBV28 to TRBJ1-1, with 7 bases fitting TRBD1. Germline lookup yields CDR1 MDHEN and CDR2 SYDVKM. CDR3 length: 16 amino acids. The V gene end was trimmed by 6 bases and the J gene end by 1 base; junction bases not matched to a gene: 11. The CDR3 DNA follows: TGTGCCAGCAGCGTAAGACAGGGAGTAACGAACACTGAAGCTTTCTTT. Its translation is CASSVRQGVTNTEAFF.